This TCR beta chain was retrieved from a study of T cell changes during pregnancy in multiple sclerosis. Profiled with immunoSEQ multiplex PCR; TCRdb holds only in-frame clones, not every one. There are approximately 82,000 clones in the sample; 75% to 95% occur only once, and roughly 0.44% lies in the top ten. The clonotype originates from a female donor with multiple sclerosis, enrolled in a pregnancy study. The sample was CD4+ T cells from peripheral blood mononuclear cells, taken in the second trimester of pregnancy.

This CDR3 reads CAWSGGTAEAFF. The CDR3 DNA sequence: TGTGCCTGGAGTGGAGGGACAGCTGAAGCTTTCTTT. The chain uses TRBV30 and TRBJ1-1; TRBD1 matches at 7 bases. The CDR3 covers 12 residues. Germline lookup yields CDR1 GTSNPN and CDR2 SVGIG (reference sequence). Trimming removed 1 base from V and 6 bases from J; junction bases left unmatched: 2. The full variable domain, its missing parts supplied by reference TRBV30 and TRBJ1-1, is SQTIHQWPATLVQPVGSPLSLECTVEGTSNPNLYWYRQAAGRGLQLLFYSVGIGQISSEVPQNLSASRPQDRQFILSSKKLLLSDSGFYLCAWSGGTAEAFFGQGTRLTVV.